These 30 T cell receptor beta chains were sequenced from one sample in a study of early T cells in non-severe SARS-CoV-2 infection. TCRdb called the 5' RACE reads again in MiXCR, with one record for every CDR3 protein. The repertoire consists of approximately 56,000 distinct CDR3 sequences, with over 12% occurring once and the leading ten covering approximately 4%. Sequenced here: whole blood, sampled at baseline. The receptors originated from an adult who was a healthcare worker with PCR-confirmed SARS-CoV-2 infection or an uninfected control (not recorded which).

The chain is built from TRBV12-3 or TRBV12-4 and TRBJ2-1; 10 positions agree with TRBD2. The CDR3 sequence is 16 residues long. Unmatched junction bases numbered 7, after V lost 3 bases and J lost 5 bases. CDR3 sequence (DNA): TGTGCCAGCAGTTTCCGTAGCGGGGGGTACGACAATGAGCAGTTCTTC. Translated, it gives CASSFRSGGYDNEQFF.

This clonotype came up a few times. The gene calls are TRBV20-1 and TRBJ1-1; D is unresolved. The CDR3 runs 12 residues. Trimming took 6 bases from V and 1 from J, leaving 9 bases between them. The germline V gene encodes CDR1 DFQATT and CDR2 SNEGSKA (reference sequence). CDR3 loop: CSANGGNTEAFF. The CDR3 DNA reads TGCAGTGCAAACGGCGGGAACACTGAAGCTTTCTTT.

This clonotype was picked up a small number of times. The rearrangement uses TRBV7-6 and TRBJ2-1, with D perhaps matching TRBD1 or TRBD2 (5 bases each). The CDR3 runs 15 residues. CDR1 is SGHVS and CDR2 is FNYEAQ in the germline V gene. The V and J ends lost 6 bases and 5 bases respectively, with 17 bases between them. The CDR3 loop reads CASSHSGTANNEQFF. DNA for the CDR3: TGTGCCAGCAGTCATTCCGGGACCGCTAACAATGAGCAGTTCTTC.

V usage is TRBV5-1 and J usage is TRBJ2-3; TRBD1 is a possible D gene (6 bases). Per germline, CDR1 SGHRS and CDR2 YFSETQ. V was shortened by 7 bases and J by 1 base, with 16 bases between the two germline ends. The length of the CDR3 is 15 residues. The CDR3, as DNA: TGCGCCAGCTCCTCAGGGGCCTCCGGCACAGATACGCAGTATTTT. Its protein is CASSSGASGTDTQYF.

The CDR3 DNA is TGTGCCAGCAGCAGCCCAATCGGACTAGCGGGAGTCCACGAGCAGTACTTC. Translating gives CASSSPIGLAGVHEQYF. The chain employs TRBV28 and TRBJ2-7; the match to TRBD2 covers 13 bases. V trimming: 6 bases; J trimming: 5 bases; junction bases outside the gene matches: 13. The CDR3 loop spans 17 amino acids. CDR1 MDHEN and CDR2 SYDVKM come from the germline V gene.

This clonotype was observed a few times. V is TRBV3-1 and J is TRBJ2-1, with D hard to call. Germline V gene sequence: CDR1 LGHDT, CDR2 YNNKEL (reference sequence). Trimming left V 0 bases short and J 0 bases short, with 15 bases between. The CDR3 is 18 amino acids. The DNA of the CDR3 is TGTGCCAGCAGCCAAGATGTGTTGGGTGCAGACTCCTACAATGAGCAGTTCTTC. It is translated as CASSQDVLGADSYNEQFF.

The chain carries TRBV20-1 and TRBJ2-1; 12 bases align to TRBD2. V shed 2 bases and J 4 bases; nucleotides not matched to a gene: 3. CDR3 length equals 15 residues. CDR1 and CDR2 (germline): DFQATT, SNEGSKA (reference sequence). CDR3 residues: CSARIGLAGYNEQFF. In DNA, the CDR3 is TGCAGTGCTAGAATAGGACTAGCGGGGTACAATGAGCAGTTCTTC.

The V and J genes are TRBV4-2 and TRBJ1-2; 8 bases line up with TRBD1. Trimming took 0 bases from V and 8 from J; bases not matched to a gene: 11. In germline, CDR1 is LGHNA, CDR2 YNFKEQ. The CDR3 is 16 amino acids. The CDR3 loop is CASSQDLPRTGNGYTF. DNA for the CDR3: TGTGCCAGCAGCCAAGATCTCCCCAGGACAGGGAACGGCTACACCTTC.

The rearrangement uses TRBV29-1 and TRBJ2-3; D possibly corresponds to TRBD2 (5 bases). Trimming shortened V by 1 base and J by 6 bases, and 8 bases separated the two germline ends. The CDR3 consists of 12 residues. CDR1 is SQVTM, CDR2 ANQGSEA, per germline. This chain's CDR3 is CSVEVWEDTQYF. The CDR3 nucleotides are TGCAGCGTTGAAGTATGGGAGGATACGCAGTATTTT.

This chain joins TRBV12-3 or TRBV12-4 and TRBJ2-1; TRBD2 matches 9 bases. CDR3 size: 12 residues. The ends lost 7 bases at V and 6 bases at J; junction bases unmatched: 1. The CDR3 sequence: CASTSGANEQFF. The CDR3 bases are TGTGCCAGCACTAGCGGGGCCAATGAGCAGTTCTTC.

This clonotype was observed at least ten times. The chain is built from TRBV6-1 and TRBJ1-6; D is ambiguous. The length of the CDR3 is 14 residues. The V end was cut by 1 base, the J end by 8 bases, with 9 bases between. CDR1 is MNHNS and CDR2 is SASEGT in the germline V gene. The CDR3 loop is CASSEVLRDSPLHF. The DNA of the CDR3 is TGTGCCAGCAGTGAAGTCCTTCGGGATTCACCCCTCCACTTT.

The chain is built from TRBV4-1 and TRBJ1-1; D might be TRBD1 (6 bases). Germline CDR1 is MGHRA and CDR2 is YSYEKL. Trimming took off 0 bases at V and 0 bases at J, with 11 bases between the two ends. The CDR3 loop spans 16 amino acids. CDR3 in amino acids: CASSQDSGTLNTEAFF. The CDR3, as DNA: TGCGCCAGCAGCCAAGACTCCGGGACACTGAACACTGAAGCTTTCTTT.

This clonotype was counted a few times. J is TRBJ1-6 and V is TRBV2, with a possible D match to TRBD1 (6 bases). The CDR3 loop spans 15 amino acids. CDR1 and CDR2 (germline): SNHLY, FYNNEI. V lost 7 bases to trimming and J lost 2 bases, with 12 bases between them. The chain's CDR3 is CASKGGMTYNSPLHF. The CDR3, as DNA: TGTGCCAGCAAGGGGGGGATGACCTATAATTCACCCCTCCACTTT.

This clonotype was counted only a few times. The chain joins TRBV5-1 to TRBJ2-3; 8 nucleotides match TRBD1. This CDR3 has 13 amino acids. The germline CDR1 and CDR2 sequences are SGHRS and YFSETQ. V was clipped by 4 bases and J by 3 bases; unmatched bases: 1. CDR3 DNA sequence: TGCGCCAGCAGCAACAGGGGGACAGATACGCAGTATTTT. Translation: CASSNRGTDTQYF.

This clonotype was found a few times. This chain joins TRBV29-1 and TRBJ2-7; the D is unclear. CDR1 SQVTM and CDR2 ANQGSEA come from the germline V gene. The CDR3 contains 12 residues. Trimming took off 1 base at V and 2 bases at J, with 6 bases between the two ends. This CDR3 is CSVEVGTYEQYF. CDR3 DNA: TGCAGCGTTGAAGTCGGCACCTACGAGCAGTACTTC.

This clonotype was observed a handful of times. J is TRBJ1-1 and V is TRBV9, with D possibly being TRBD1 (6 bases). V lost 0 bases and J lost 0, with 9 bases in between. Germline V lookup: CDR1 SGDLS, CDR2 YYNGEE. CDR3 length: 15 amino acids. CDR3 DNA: TGTGCCAGCAGCGTAGCACAGGGCTTGAACACTGAAGCTTTCTTT. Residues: CASSVAQGLNTEAFF.

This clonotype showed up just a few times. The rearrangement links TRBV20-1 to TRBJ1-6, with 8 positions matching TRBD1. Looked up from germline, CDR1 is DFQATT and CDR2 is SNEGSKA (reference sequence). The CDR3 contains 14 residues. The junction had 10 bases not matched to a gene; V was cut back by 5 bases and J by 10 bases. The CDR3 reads CSAEQGGGSSPLHF. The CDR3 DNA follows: TGCAGTGCTGAACAGGGGGGAGGGAGCTCACCCCTCCACTTT.

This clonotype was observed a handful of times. Written as DNA, the CDR3 is TGTGCCAGCAGGAGACTAGCGGGGCCCTACGAGCAGTACTTC. Residues: CASRRLAGPYEQYF. The V and J genes are TRBV11-2 and TRBJ2-7, with TRBD2 matching 11 bases. V lost 6 bases to trimming and J lost 2 bases; unmatched junction nucleotides: 3. Germline V gene data show CDR1 as SGHAT and CDR2 as FQNNGV. The CDR3 runs to 14 residues.

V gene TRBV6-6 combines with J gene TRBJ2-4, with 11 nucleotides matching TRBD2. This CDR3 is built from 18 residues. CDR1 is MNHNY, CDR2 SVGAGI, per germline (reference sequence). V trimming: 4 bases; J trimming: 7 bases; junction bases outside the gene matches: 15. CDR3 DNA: TGTGCCAGCAGTTCGAACACCCTTAGCGGGGGGGCCTTGAACATTCAGTACTTC. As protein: CASSSNTLSGGALNIQYF.

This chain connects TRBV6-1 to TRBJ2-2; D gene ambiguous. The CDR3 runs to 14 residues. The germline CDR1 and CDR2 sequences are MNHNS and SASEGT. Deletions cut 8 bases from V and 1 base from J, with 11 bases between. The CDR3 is CASRVVGNTGELFF. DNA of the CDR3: TGTGCCAGCCGGGTCGTTGGGAACACCGGGGAGCTGTTTTTT.

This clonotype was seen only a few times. CDR3 sequence: CSAYRSTNEKLFF. Written as DNA, the CDR3 is TGCAGTGCATACAGATCAACTAATGAAAAACTGTTTTTT. J is TRBJ1-4 and V is TRBV20-1; D remains ambiguous. There are 13 residues in the CDR3. The V end lost 6 bases, the J end lost 0 bases, and 8 bases lay between the germline ends. Germline loops: CDR1 DFQATT, CDR2 SNEGSKA (reference sequence).

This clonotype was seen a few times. The CDR3 is CASSEALGPVYGYTF. The CDR3 region has the DNA TGTGCCAGCAGTGAAGCACTAGGGCCGGTCTATGGCTACACCTTC. The chain carries TRBV6-1 and TRBJ1-2; D remains ambiguous. Germline CDR1 and CDR2: MNHNS and SASEGT. CDR3 length: 15 amino acids. The V gene lost 0 bases and the J gene lost 4 bases, with 12 bases spanning the gap.

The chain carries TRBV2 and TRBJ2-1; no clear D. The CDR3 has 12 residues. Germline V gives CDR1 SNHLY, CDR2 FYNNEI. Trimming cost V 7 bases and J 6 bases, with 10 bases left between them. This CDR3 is CASKAWPNEQFF. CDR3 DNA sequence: TGTGCCAGCAAGGCCTGGCCCAATGAGCAGTTCTTC.

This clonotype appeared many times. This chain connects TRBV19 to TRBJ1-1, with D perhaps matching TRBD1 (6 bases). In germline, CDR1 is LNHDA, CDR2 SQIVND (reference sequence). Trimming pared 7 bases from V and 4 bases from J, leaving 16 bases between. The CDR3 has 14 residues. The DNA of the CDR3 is TGTGCCAGTACCTCCGGAGGGGGAGTCACTGAAGCTTTCTTT. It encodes CASTSGGGVTEAFF.

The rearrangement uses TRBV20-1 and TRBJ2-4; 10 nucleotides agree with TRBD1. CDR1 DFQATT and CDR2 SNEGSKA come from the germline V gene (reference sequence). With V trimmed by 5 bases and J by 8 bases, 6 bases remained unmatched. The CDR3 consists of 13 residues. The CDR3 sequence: CSAETGGMYIQYF. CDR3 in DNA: TGCAGTGCTGAGACAGGGGGCATGTACATTCAGTACTTC.

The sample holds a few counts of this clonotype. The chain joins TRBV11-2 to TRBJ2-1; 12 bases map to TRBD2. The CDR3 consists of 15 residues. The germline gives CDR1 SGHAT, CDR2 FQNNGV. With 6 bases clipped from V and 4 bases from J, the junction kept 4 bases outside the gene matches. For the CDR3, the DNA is TGTGCCAGCAGGCCGACTAGCGGGGGATACAATGAGCAGTTCTTC. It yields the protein CASRPTSGGYNEQFF.

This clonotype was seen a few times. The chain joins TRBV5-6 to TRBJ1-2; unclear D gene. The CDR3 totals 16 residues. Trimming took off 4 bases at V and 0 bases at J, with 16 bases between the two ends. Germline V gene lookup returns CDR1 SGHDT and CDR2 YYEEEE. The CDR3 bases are TGTGCCAGCAGCCAGCTATGGACGGAGTCTAACTATGGCTACACCTTC. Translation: CASSQLWTESNYGYTF.

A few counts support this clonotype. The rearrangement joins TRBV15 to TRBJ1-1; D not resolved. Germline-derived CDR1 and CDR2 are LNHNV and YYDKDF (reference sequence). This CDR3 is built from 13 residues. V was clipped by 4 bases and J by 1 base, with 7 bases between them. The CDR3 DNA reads TGTGCCACCAGCATGGCACCGAACACTGAAGCTTTCTTT. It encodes CATSMAPNTEAFF.

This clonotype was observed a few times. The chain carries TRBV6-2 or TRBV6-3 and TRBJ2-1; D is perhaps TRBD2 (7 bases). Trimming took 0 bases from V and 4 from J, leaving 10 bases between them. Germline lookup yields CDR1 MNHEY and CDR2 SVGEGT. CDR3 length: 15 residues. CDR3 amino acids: CASSYSGGPYNEQFF. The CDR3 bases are TGTGCCAGCAGTTACTCGGGGGGGCCATACAATGAGCAGTTCTTC.

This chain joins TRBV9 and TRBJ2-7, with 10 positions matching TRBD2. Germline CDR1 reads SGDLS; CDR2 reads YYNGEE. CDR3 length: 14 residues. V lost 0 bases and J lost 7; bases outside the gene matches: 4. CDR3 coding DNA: TGTGCCAGCAGCGTAGGACTAGCGGGTTTTGAGCAGTACTTC. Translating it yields CASSVGLAGFEQYF. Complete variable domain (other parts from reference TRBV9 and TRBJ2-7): DSGVTQTPKHLITATGQRVTLRCSPRSGDLSVYWYQQSLDQGLQFLIQYYNGEERAKGNILERFSAQQFPDLHSELNLSSLELGDSALYFCASSVGLAGFEQYFGPGTRLTVT.